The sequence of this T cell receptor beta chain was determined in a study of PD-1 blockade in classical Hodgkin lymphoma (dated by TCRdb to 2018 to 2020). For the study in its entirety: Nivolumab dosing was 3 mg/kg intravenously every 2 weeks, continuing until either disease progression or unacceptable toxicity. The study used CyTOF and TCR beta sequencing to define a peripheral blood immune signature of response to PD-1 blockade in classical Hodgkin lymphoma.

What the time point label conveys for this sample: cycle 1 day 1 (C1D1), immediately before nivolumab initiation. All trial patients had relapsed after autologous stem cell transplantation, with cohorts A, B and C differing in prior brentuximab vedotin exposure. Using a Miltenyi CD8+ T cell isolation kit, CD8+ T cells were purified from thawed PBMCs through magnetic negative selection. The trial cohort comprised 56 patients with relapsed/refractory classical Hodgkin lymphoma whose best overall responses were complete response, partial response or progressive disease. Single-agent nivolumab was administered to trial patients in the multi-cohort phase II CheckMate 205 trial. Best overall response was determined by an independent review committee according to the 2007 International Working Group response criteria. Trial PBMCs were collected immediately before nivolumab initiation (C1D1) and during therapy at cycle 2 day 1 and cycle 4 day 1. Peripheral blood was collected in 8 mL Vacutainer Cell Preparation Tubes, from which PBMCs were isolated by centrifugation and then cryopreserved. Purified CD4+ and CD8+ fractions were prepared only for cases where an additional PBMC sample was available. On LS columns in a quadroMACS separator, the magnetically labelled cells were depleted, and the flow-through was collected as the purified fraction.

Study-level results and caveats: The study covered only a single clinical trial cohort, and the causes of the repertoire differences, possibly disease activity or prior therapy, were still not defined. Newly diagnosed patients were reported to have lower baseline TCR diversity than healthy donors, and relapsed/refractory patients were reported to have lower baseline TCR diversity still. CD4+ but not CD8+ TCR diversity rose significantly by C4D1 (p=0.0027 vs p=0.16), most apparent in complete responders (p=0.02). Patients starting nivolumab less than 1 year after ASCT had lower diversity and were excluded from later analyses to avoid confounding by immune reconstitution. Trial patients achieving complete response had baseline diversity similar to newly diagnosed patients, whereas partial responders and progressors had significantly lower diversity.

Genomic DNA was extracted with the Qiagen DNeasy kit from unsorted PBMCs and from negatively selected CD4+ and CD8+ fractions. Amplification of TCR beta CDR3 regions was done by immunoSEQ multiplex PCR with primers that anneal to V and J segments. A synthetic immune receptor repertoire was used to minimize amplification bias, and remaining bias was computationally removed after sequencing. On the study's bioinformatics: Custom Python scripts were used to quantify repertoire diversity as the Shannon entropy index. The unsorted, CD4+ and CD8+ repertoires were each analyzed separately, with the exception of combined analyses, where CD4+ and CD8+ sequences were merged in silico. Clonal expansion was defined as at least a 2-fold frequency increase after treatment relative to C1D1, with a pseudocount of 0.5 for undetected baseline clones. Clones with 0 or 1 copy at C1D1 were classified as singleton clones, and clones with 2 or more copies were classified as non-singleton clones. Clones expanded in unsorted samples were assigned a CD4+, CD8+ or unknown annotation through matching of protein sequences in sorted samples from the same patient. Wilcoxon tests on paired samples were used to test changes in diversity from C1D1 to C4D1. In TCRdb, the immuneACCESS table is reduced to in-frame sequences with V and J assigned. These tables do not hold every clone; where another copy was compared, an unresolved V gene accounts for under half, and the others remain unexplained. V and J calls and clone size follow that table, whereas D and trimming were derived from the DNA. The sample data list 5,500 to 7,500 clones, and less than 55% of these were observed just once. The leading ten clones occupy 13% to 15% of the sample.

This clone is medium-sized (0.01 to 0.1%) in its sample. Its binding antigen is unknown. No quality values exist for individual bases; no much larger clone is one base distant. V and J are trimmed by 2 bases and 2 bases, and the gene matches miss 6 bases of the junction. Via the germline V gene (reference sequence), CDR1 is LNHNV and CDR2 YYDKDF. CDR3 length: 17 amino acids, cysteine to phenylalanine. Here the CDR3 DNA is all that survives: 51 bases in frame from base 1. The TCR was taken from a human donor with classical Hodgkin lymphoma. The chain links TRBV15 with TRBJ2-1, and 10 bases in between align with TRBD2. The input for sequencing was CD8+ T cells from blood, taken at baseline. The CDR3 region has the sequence CATSRSPGLAPYNEQFF. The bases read TGTGCCACCAGCAGATCACCGGGACTAGCGCCCTACAATGAGCAGTTCTTC.